This T cell receptor beta chain emerged from a study of cytomegalovirus exposure and HLA in healthy donors. The wider study: Of all 400 or so donors who were genotyped, roughly 81% belonged to the Caucasian-associated ancestry cluster.

The study ran its PCR with 60 Vbeta and 13 Jbeta primers. Assay: immunoSEQ multiplex PCR; the TCRdb copy retains only in-frame clones and omits some. This sample has fewer than 250,000 clones; 60% to 80% occur once, and the top ten carry approximately 1.8%. CDR1 SGHTA and CDR2 FQGNSA come from the germline V gene. V lost 3 bases and J lost 0; bases outside the gene matches: 14. CDR3 size: 19 residues. This chain links TRBV7-2 with TRBJ2-7; 10 positions agree with TRBD2. The material sequenced was PBMCs. This receptor was taken from a male donor in good health and CMV-seronegative. CDR3 region: CASSFRTSGRSWVSYEQYF. The CDR3 bases are TGTGCCAGCAGCTTCCGGACTAGCGGACGCTCCTGGGTCTCCTACGAGCAGTACTTC.